Following are 3 T cell receptor beta chains from one sample sequenced in a study of blood T cell repertoires in COVID-19. TCRdb keeps only in-frame clones here, not all; method: immunoSEQ multiplex PCR. The sample lists 200,000 or so clones, around 85% occurring once. The specimen was peripheral blood. The receptors were sampled from a man aged 60 to 69 with acute or convalescent COVID-19.

The count of this clone is one. This chain connects TRBV5-1 to TRBJ2-3; 9 bases are shared with TRBD2. J lost 3 bases, V lost 1 base, and 6 bases had no gene match. Germline values: CDR1 SGHRS, CDR2 YFSETQ. The CDR3 totals 16 residues. The chain's CDR3 is CASSLNAGGGTDTQYF. The CDR3 nucleotides read TGCGCCAGCAGCTTGAACGCGGGAGGGGGAACAGATACGCAGTATTTT.

V is TRBV30 and J is TRBJ1-2; D may be TRBD1 (5 bases). V was trimmed by 3 bases and J by 1 base, leaving 12 bases between them. There are 14 residues in the CDR3. Germline lookup yields CDR1 GTSNPN and CDR2 SVGIG (reference sequence). CDR3: CAWSPDRFNYGYTF. CDR3 in DNA: TGTGCCTGGAGCCCCGACAGATTTAACTATGGCTACACCTTC. The full variable domain, completed using reference TRBV30 and TRBJ1-2, is SQTIHQWPATLVQPVGSPLSLECTVEGTSNPNLYWYRQAAGRGLQLLFYSVGIGQISSEVPQNLSASRPQDRQFILSSKKLLLSDSGFYLCAWSPDRFNYGYTFGSGTRLTVV.

V gene TRBV6-2 or TRBV6-3 combines with J gene TRBJ2-3; TRBD2 matches at 12 bases. This CDR3 contains 17 residues. Germline values: CDR1 MNHEY, CDR2 SVGEGT. The junction had 4 bases not matched to a gene; V was cut back by 1 base and J by 2 bases. The CDR3 is CASSYFRTSGNTDTQYF. In DNA, the CDR3 is TGTGCCAGCAGTTACTTCAGGACTAGCGGGAACACAGATACGCAGTATTTT.